A selection of T cell receptor beta chains follows, all from one sample in a study of blood T cell repertoires in COVID-19. This table comes from immunoSEQ multiplex PCR, and its TCRdb copy is limited to in-frame clones, with some not included. The sample shows about 180,000 clones, roughly 86% of them seen only once. Sequencing input: peripheral blood. Receptors originate from a young woman with active or convalescent COVID-19. CDR3s include the opening cysteine and the closing phenylalanine or tryptophan.

j_gene	len	v_gene	CDR3aa
TRBJ2-7	13	TRBV2	CASSQPTGDEQYF
TRBJ2-3	12	TRBV13	CASSSPTDTQYF
TRBJ2-2	17	TRBV5-1	CASSGLAGSLGTGELFF
TRBJ1-5	12	TRBV28	CASSPLVQPQHF
TRBJ1-1	14	TRBV7-2	CASSLVPGNTEAFF
TRBJ1-2	13	TRBV7-9	CASSLWGDYGYTF
TRBJ2-1	12	TRBV11-3	CASSLSSNEQFF
TRBJ1-1	14	TRBV18	CASSPFDRGTEAFF
TRBJ1-2	17	TRBV28	CASSTHRVGNVGGGYTF
TRBJ1-2	15	TRBV28	CASSTPTGVGYGYTF
TRBJ2-3	17	TRBV6-6	CASSQMGAERSTDTQYF
TRBJ1-3	16	TRBV5-1	CASSSVGLHSGNTIYF
TRBJ1-3	16	TRBV6-1	CASSEATTGSGNTIYF
TRBJ2-1	18	TRBV5-1	CASSWGLAGGLTYNEQFF
TRBJ2-6	14	TRBV10-2	CASKQGTGANVLTF
TRBJ2-4	16	TRBV5-4	CASSLRTGLAKNIQYF
TRBJ1-1	15	TRBV19	CASSSRTGDYTEAFF
TRBJ2-7	19	TRBV5-1	CASSLGSSGSFLHPYEQYF
TRBJ2-1	16	TRBV19	CASRGGSGSSYNEQFF
TRBJ1-2	14	TRBV5-1	CASSLWTGGYGYTF
TRBJ1-1	14	TRBV4-2	CASSQRTGNTEAFF
TRBJ2-5	13	TRBV10-1	CASSAQVRETQYF
TRBJ2-2	15	TRBV11-2	CASSFSGEGTGELFF
TRBJ1-2	16	TRBV9	CASSVPISTGGRGYTF
TRBJ2-4	16	TRBV14	CASSQDGQGATYIQYF
TRBJ1-1	16	TRBV18	CASSPLVTGMNTEAFF
TRBJ1-2	15	TRBV28	CASSLLDSANYGYTF
TRBJ1-3	15	TRBV3-1/TRBV3-2	CASSRQTGSGNTIYF
TRBJ1-2	13	TRBV19	CASSIQTNYGYTF
TRBJ1-6	15	TRBV19	CASSIAGGHNSPLHF
TRBJ2-1	16	TRBV6-1	CASSEVSGRAKNEQFF
TRBJ2-5	16	TRBV7-9	CASSADPNRYQETQYF
TRBJ1-1	15	TRBV18	CASSPVHVAPWEAFF
TRBJ2-2	16	TRBV28	CASSFSGLALTGELFF
TRBJ2-7	14	TRBV13	CASSYRTGGYEQYF
TRBJ2-1	14	TRBV13	CASSPRQALNEQFF
TRBJ1-2	13	TRBV6-4	CASSGRDSDGYTF
TRBJ1-5	14	TRBV9	CASSTGQGMQPQHF
TRBJ2-3	13	TRBV24-1	CATSDPFTDTQYF
TRBJ2-3	13	TRBV3-1/TRBV3-2	CASSQEGRQDLRF
TRBJ2-7	15	TRBV11-2	CASRRSGGRPYEQYF
TRBJ2-5	14	TRBV19	CAAGKAGGDGTQYF
TRBJ1-1	15	TRBV11-3	CASSPTGQVNTEAFF
TRBJ1-6	16	TRBV18	CASSVPGQGSGSPLHF
TRBJ2-1	10	TRBV6-5	CASSSNEQFF
TRBJ1-1	15	TRBV18	CASSPRTGGDTEAFF
TRBJ2-7	15	TRBV7-2	CASSLVTGGFYEQYF
TRBJ1-1	16	TRBV3-1/TRBV3-2	CASSQDWGGAYTEAFF
TRBJ2-1	16	TRBV10-1	CASSLFPAPPGNEQFF